The next 26 T cell receptor beta chains were all read from a single sample in a study of brain metastases from non-small cell lung cancer. Here immunoSEQ multiplex PCR was the method, and the copy in TCRdb shows in-frame clones only, minus some. The sample yields roughly 4,800 clones, over 75% seen once. The source material was primary lung tumor tissue. The receptors originated from a donor at least 40 years old with non-small cell lung cancer.

The chain carries TRBV5-1 and TRBJ2-1; maybe TRBD1 (6 bases). This CDR3 has 16 amino acids. Germline V gives CDR1 SGHRS, CDR2 YFSETQ. V gave up 0 bases and J gave up 6 bases, with 16 bases separating them. The DNA of the CDR3 is TGCGCCAGCAGCTTGGCAGGGGCACCTTCCCCCAATGAGCAGTTCTTC. It is translated as CASSLAGAPSPNEQFF.

A remark on this clone: Other DNA sequences in the same sample also yield this CDR3. The chain employs TRBV27 and TRBJ2-7; 12 nucleotides align to TRBD2. V was clipped by 10 bases and J by 0 bases; unmatched bases: 13. This CDR3 region has 17 residues. Germline CDR1 and CDR2: MNHEY and SMNVEV (reference sequence). The DNA for the CDR3 is TGTGCCACTGGACAGAAGACTAGCGGGAGCGTCTCCTACGAGCAGTACTTC. This sequence encodes CATGQKTSGSVSYEQYF.

The chain links TRBV6-5 to TRBJ1-5, with a tentative D call TRBD1 (5 bases). The CDR3 length is 15 residues. V was pared by 7 bases and J by 0 bases, with 13 bases between. Per germline, CDR1 MNHEY and CDR2 SVGAGI. CDR3 nucleotides: TGTGCCAGCACCAGTGGGGGATATAGCAATCAGCCCCAGCATTTT. Translating gives CASTSGGYSNQPQHF.

The CDR3 reads CASSVHIGAANYGYTF. The CDR3 bases are TGTGCCAGCAGTGTCCATATCGGGGCAGCTAACTATGGCTACACCTTC. The V call is TRBV6-1, the J call TRBJ1-2, with TRBD1 as a possible D gene (5 bases). Trimming shortened V by 4 bases and J by 0 bases, and 15 bases separated the two germline ends. The CDR3 runs to 16 residues. Germline-derived CDR1 and CDR2 are MNHNS and SASEGT.

The genes are TRBV30 and TRBJ2-7, with 7 bases lining up with TRBD1. The trim removed 3 bases at V and 3 bases at J, leaving 23 bases unmatched. Germline CDR1 is GTSNPN and CDR2 is SVGIG (reference sequence). CDR3 length: 19 amino acids. The CDR3 spells CAWRKMGQRSDGIGYEQYF. CDR3 in DNA: TGTGCCTGGAGGAAAATGGGACAGCGGAGTGATGGTATCGGCTACGAGCAGTACTTC.

The rearrangement uses TRBV18 and TRBJ2-2; D might be TRBD2 (6 bases). V lost 4 bases and J 4 bases, leaving 16 bases between the germline ends. Germline lookup yields CDR1 KGHSH and CDR2 LQKENI. The CDR3 consists of 16 residues. As DNA, the CDR3 is TGTGCCAGCTCACGACTGGGGCGGGACCTCACCGGGGAGCTGTTTTTT. This codes for CASSRLGRDLTGELFF.

The chain has TRBV27 and TRBJ1-1; possible D gene TRBD1, 6 bases. V was shortened by 5 bases and J by 5 bases, with 15 bases between the two germline ends. In germline, CDR1 is MNHEY, CDR2 SMNVEV (reference sequence). This CDR3 region has 14 residues. CDR3 coding DNA: TGTGCCAGCAGTCTACAGGGTTCAGGAACTGAAGCTTTCTTT. Amino acid sequence: CASSLQGSGTEAFF.

V gene TRBV19 combines with J gene TRBJ2-1; 7 bases align to TRBD2. CDR3 length: 12 amino acids. Per the germline V gene, CDR1 is LNHDA and CDR2 is SQIVND (reference sequence). V was clipped by 7 bases and J by 4 bases; unmatched bases: 1. The CDR3 nucleotides read TGTGCCAGTACTAGCGGTTACAATGAGCAGTTCTTC. This encodes CASTSGYNEQFF. Together with reference TRBV19 and TRBJ2-1, the CDR3 gives the full variable domain: DGGITQSPKYLFRKEGQNVTLSCEQNLNHDAMYWYRQDPGQGLRLIYYSQIVNDFQKGDIAEGYSVSREKKESFPLTVTSAQKNPTAFYLCASTSGYNEQFFGPGTRLTVL.

The chain recombines TRBV29-1 with TRBJ1-1; D is undetermined. Germline V lookup: CDR1 SQVTM, CDR2 ANQGSEA. The CDR3 is made up of 13 amino acids. Trimming pared 4 bases from V and 1 base from J, leaving 10 bases between. The CDR3 protein is CSVVIRGNTEAFF. DNA of the CDR3: TGCAGCGTTGTTATTCGGGGGAACACTGAAGCTTTCTTT.

The DNA of the CDR3 is TGTGCCAGCAGTCCCCCGGACAGGGGTGGCTACACCTTC. Amino acid sequence: CASSPPDRGGYTF. The V call is TRBV28, the J call TRBJ1-2; TRBD1 agrees at 9 bases. Trimming cost V 5 bases and J 7 bases; bases outside gene matches: 5. The germline CDR1 and CDR2 sequences are MDHEN and SYDVKM. The CDR3 has 13 amino acids.

This clone was observed a few times. This chain uses TRBV28 with TRBJ2-7, with 11 bases fitting TRBD2. This CDR3 comprises 15 residues. J lost 0 bases, V lost 7 bases, and 5 bases had no gene match. Germline-derived CDR1 and CDR2 are MDHEN and SYDVKM. The CDR3 loop reads CASILTSGSSYEQYF. CDR3 in DNA: TGTGCCAGCATCCTAACTAGCGGGAGCTCCTACGAGCAGTACTTC.

The chain recombines TRBV7-9 with TRBJ2-7; D is undetermined. CDR1 is SEHNR, CDR2 FQNEAQ, per germline (reference sequence). The V end lost 4 bases, the J end lost 5 bases, and 9 bases lay between the germline ends. The CDR3 covers 12 residues. The CDR3 spells CASSYTGNEQYF. As DNA, the CDR3 is TGTGCCAGCAGCTATACGGGCAACGAGCAGTACTTC.

V is TRBV6-5 and J is TRBJ2-7; TRBD1 aligns across 7 bases. Germline V gene sequence: CDR1 MNHEY, CDR2 SVGAGI. The V gene end was trimmed by 8 bases and the J gene end by 3 bases; junction bases not matched to a gene: 4. The CDR3 covers 12 residues. CDR3 loop: CASSRQGYEQYF. The CDR3 nucleotides read TGTGCCAGCTCAAGACAGGGCTACGAGCAGTACTTC.

This clone was seen a single time. This chain links TRBV9 with TRBJ2-2, with TRBD1 identical over 8 bases. Unmatched junction bases numbered 5, after V lost 3 bases and J lost 7 bases. Germline V CDR1 and CDR2: SGDLS, YYNGEE. The CDR3 totals 14 residues. The CDR3 coding sequence is TGTGCCAGCAGCGATACAGGGGGTGGCGGGGAGCTGTTTTTT. Residues: CASSDTGGGGELFF.

The chain links TRBV7-2 to TRBJ2-5, with TRBD2 as a possible D gene (6 bases). Germline CDR1 SGHTA, CDR2 FQGNSA. The CDR3 has 14 residues. Trimming pared 0 bases from V and 5 bases from J, leaving 10 bases between. In nucleotides, the CDR3 is TGTGCCAGCAGCTTAGCGGGGGGAGTGGAGACCCAGTACTTC. Protein: CASSLAGGVETQYF.

This clone was detected only a few times. The CDR3 DNA reads TGTGCCAGCAGCCTAGACAGCTCCCCCGGGAATGAGCAGTTCTTC. Protein: CASSLDSSPGNEQFF. The chain couples TRBV2 to TRBJ2-1; possibly TRBD1 for D (5 bases). Trimming took 6 bases from V and 7 from J, leaving 19 bases between them. The CDR3 has 15 amino acids. In germline, CDR1 is SNHLY, CDR2 FYNNEI.

The V call is TRBV2, the J call TRBJ2-5; D remains ambiguous. CDR1 SNHLY and CDR2 FYNNEI come from the germline V gene. The ends were cut back, 5 bases at V and 5 bases at J, with 15 bases in the middle. The CDR3 length is 14 residues. Written as DNA, the CDR3 is TGTGCCAGCAGTAAGGAGTCTAGGAGTGAGACCCAGTACTTC. Translating gives CASSKESRSETQYF.

This clone was recorded only once. This chain uses TRBV28 with TRBJ1-5; tentatively, D is TRBD1 (6 bases). The V end lost 6 bases, the J end lost 2 bases, and 32 bases lay between the germline ends. Looked up from germline, CDR1 is MDHEN and CDR2 is SYDVKM. The CDR3 runs 21 residues. In nucleotides, the CDR3 is TGTGCCAGCAGCTCGGGGCAGGGGATGGTTATAAAAAATCGAGGCAATCAGCCCCAGCATTTT. Protein product: CASSSGQGMVIKNRGNQPQHF. The variable domain in full, completed from reference TRBV28 and TRBJ1-5, reads DVKVTQSSRYLVKRTGEKVFLECVQDMDHENMFWYRQDPGLGLRLIYFSYDVKMKEKGDIPEGYSVSREKKERFSLILESASTNQTSMYLCASSSGQGMVIKNRGNQPQHFGDGTRLSIL.

This chain uses TRBV6-5 with TRBJ1-2; D gene ambiguous. The CDR3 totals 16 residues. The V gene lost 0 bases and the J gene lost 2 bases, with 13 bases spanning the gap. The germline CDR1 and CDR2 sequences are MNHEY and SVGAGI. For the CDR3, the DNA is TGTGCCAGCAGTTACTCTCGGTTGGCGGGGAACTATGGCTACACCTTC. Translated: CASSYSRLAGNYGYTF.

This clone was seen only once. The rearrangement links TRBV5-1 to TRBJ2-3; 8 bases are shared with TRBD1. The junction had 2 bases not matched to a gene; V was cut back by 3 bases and J by 2 bases. This CDR3 spans 14 amino acids. Germline assignment: CDR1 SGHRS and CDR2 YFSETQ. CDR3 residues: CASSSQGATDTQYF. The CDR3 nucleotides read TGCGCCAGCAGCTCCCAGGGGGCCACAGATACGCAGTATTTT.

The J gene is TRBJ2-5, the V gene TRBV5-1; D is unresolved. The CDR3 runs to 11 residues. V was shortened by 1 base and J by 5 bases, with 3 bases between the two germline ends. From germline, CDR1 is SGHRS and CDR2 YFSETQ. For the CDR3, the DNA is TGCGCCAGCAGCTTGCGGGAGACCCAGTACTTC. This translates into CASSLRETQYF. Full variable domain (rest looked up from reference TRBV5-1 and TRBJ2-5): KAGVTQTPRYLIKTRGQQVTLSCSPISGHRSVSWYQQTPGQGLQFLFEYFSETQRNKGNFPGRFSGRQFSNSRSEMNVSTLELGDSALYLCASSLRETQYFGPGTRLLVL.

V usage is TRBV7-2 and J usage is TRBJ2-3; 14 bases map to TRBD2. The germline gives CDR1 SGHTA, CDR2 FQGNSA. Trimming cost V 5 bases and J 5 bases; bases outside gene matches: 6. The CDR3 is 16 amino acids. CDR3 loop: CASSLGLAGGGDTQYF. CDR3 bases: TGTGCCAGCAGCCTCGGACTAGCGGGAGGAGGAGATACGCAGTATTTT.

CDR3 residues: CASSIHGRPNYGYTF. The CDR3 DNA reads TGTGCCAGCAGTATCCACGGCAGACCTAACTATGGCTACACCTTC. The chain has TRBV28 and TRBJ1-2, with unresolved D. V gave up 5 bases and J gave up 0 bases, with 13 bases separating them. From germline, CDR1 is MDHEN and CDR2 SYDVKM. The length of the CDR3 is 15 residues.

The rearrangement uses TRBV7-3 and TRBJ2-1, with 12 positions matching TRBD2. V lost 5 bases and J lost 7; bases outside the gene matches: 6. Germline-derived CDR1 and CDR2 are SGHTA and FQGTGA. CDR3 length: 15 residues. CDR3 nucleotides: TGTGCCAGCAGCCGGACTAGCGGGACCATGAATGAGCAGTTCTTC. It codes for CASSRTSGTMNEQFF.

The chain joins TRBV2 to TRBJ1-1, with D unclear. The CDR3 has 13 residues. Per the germline V gene, CDR1 is SNHLY and CDR2 is FYNNEI. Trimming shortened V by 7 bases and J by 2 bases, and 11 bases separated the two germline ends. CDR3 bases: TGTGCCAGCACCCTAACGCGAAACACTGAAGCTTTCTTT. As protein: CASTLTRNTEAFF.

The rearrangement links TRBV30 to TRBJ1-3, with unresolved D. Trimming removed 1 base at V and 2 bases at J, with 6 bases between. The CDR3 spans 13 residues. Germline CDR1 is GTSNPN and CDR2 is SVGIG (reference sequence). CDR3 region: CAWSAGAGNTIYF. DNA for the CDR3: TGTGCCTGGAGTGCCGGGGCTGGAAACACCATATATTTT. The variable domain in full, with the rest retrieved from reference TRBV30 and TRBJ1-3, is SQTIHQWPATLVQPVGSPLSLECTVEGTSNPNLYWYRQAAGRGLQLLFYSVGIGQISSEVPQNLSASRPQDRQFILSSKKLLLSDSGFYLCAWSAGAGNTIYFGEGSWLTVV.